The 8 T cell receptor beta chains below were found in one sample sequenced in a study of Graves' ophthalmopathy and Graves' hyperthyroidism. Amplified TCR beta CDR3 regions were obtained using RNA transcripts as template. Amplification began with first-round RT-PCR using HTBI primers, then second-round multiplex PCR was performed. TCRdb re-called the multiplex PCR reads with MiXCR, one entry per CDR3 protein. The sample holds just over 400,000 distinct CDR3 sequences, around 21% seen once. The sample consisted of peripheral blood. These receptors were collected from a woman aged 18-35 years with stable Graves' hyperthyroidism.

The sample holds many counts of this clonotype. The chain links TRBV6-5 to TRBJ1-2; D may be TRBD1 (5 bases). This CDR3 has 13 amino acids. Germline V gene lookup returns CDR1 MNHEY and CDR2 SVGAGI. The V end lost 10 bases, the J end lost 7 bases, and 19 bases lay between the germline ends. In nucleotides, the CDR3 is TGTGCCACCACGGGGCAGGAGGATCCTGGCTACACCTTC. Its protein is CATTGQEDPGYTF.

V and J are TRBV12-3 or TRBV12-4 and TRBJ1-1; possible D gene TRBD1, 5 bases. V was pared by 6 bases and J by 3 bases, with 8 bases between. The CDR3 is 12 residues long. The CDR3 sequence is CASRGEYTEAFF. DNA for the CDR3: TGTGCCAGCAGAGGGGAATACACTGAAGCTTTCTTT.

This clonotype was seen at least ten times. The chain recombines TRBV5-1 with TRBJ2-2, with D maybe TRBD2 (5 bases). V was clipped by 2 bases and J by 7 bases, with 9 bases between them. CDR1 is SGHRS, CDR2 YFSETQ, per germline. The CDR3 is made up of 13 amino acids. CDR3 in amino acids: CASSFGVNGELFF. The CDR3 DNA reads TGCGCCAGCAGCTTCGGGGTGAACGGGGAGCTGTTTTTT.

This clonotype was found many times. The chain is built from TRBV5-5 and TRBJ1-2; D is unresolved. CDR3 length equals 11 residues. Germline CDR1 and CDR2: SGHKS and YYEKEE (reference sequence). V lost 2 bases and J lost 8, with 7 bases in between. CDR3 amino acids: CASSLPAGYTF. Written as DNA, the CDR3 is TGTGCCAGCAGCTTACCCGCCGGCTACACCTTC.

This clonotype was seen many times. The CDR3 DNA sequence: TGCAGTGCTAATAAACGGGAGACCCAGTACTTC. Translating it yields CSANKRETQYF. The rearrangement uses TRBV20-1 and TRBJ2-5; no clear D. Per the germline V gene, CDR1 is DFQATT and CDR2 is SNEGSKA (reference sequence). This CDR3 has 11 residues. V lost 4 bases and J lost 5, with 8 bases in between.

This clonotype was found many times. The V and J genes are TRBV6-1 and TRBJ2-7; 9 nucleotides agree with TRBD1. Germline V gene data show CDR1 as MNHNS and CDR2 as SASEGT. V was clipped by 10 bases and J by 5 bases; unmatched bases: 12. The CDR3 consists of 14 residues. CDR3 in DNA: TGTGCCACGAAGCTGACAGGGGGATTCCACGAGCAGTACTTC. Translating gives CATKLTGGFHEQYF.

The J gene is TRBJ1-2, the V gene TRBV7-9; no definite D call. V lost 4 bases, J lost 3 bases, and 9 bases lay in between. Per germline, CDR1 SEHNR and CDR2 FQNEAQ (reference sequence). This CDR3 comprises 13 residues. The CDR3, as DNA: TGTGCCAGCAGCTCCCCCATGGACTATGGCTACACCTTC. As protein: CASSSPMDYGYTF.

The rearrangement links TRBV29-1 to TRBJ1-2; D is perhaps TRBD1 (5 bases). This CDR3 region has 13 residues. With 5 bases removed from V and 0 bases from J, the gap between germline ends came to 10 bases. Germline CDR1 and CDR2: SQVTM and ANQGSEA. CDR3 sequence (DNA): TGCAGCGTTCCACAGGATTCTAACTATGGCTACACCTTC. Translating gives CSVPQDSNYGYTF.